This T cell receptor beta chain was observed in a study of blood T cell repertoires in COVID-19. Study background: COVID-19 samples from acute and convalescent phases originated in the United States, Italy and Spain. PBMCs, B-cell-depleted T cells, or T cells provided the cDNA or gDNA that made up the material.

As processed by the authors: Using reference gene primer amplification, nucleated cell counts were estimated. The table came from immunoSEQ multiplex PCR; TCRdb's copy has only in-frame clones and leaves some out. V and J calls and clone size are those listed in that table; D and trimming were worked out from the DNA. The data show approximately 130,000 clones, roughly 71% seen once. The CDR3 is 18 residues long. Germline values: CDR1 SGHDT, CDR2 YYEEEE. The trim removed 0 bases at V and 0 bases at J, leaving 8 bases unmatched. Material for sequencing was peripheral blood. The rearrangement joins TRBV5-6 to TRBJ2-2; 7 bases agree with TRBD2. The sequence was collected from an elderly man with acute or convalescent COVID-19. CDR3 in amino acids: CASSLGWRGRANTGELFF. CDR3 sequence (DNA): TGTGCCAGCAGCTTGGGATGGCGGGGGAGAGCGAACACCGGGGAGCTGTTTTTT.